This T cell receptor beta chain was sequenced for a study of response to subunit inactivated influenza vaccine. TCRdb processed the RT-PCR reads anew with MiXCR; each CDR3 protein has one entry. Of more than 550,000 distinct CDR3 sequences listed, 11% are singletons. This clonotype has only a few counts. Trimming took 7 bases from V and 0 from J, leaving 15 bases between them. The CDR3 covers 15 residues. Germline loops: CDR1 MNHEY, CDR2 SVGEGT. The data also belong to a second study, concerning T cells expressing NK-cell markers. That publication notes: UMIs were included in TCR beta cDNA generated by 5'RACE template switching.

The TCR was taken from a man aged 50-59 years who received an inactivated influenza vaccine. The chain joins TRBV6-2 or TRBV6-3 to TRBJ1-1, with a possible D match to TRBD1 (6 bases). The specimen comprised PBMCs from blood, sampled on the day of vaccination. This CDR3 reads CASNPGGHVNTEAFF. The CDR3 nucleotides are TGTGCCAGCAACCCCGGGGGACACGTGAACACTGAAGCTTTCTTT.